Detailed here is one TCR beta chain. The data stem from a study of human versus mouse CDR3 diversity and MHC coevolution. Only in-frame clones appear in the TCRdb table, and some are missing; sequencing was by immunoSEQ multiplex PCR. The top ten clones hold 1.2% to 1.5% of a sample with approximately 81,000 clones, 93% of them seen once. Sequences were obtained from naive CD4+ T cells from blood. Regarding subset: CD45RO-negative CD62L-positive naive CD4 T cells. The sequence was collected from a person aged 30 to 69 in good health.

The chain's CDR3 is CASSQDQRYSGNTIYF. The CDR3 DNA follows: TGTGCCAGCAGCCAAGATCAGAGGTACTCTGGAAACACCATATATTTT. The rearrangement links TRBV4-2 to TRBJ1-3; no clear D gene. Germline-derived CDR1 and CDR2 are LGHNA and YNFKEQ. V shed 0 bases and J shed 0 bases, with 9 bases lying between them. This CDR3 has 16 residues.